Given below is one T cell receptor beta chain in context. Its antigen is unknown. Sequencing was performed with immunoSEQ multiplex PCR; in TCRdb, only in-frame clones are kept and a portion is missing. The sample carries 110,000 to 150,000 clones, about 94% recorded once. The data originate from a study of cytomegalovirus exposure and HLA in healthy donors. The overall study: The same platform was used for the roughly 120 validation repertoires as for the 600 to 700 first-cohort repertoires, as reported in a later analysis. General observations from the study: Reported performance of the classifier showed diagnosis of cytomegalovirus status with high specificity and sensitivity. Associated with cytomegalovirus, according to the listing, were around 170 TCR beta chains. In the 90 to 150 validation repertoires, approximately 93% of cluster scores exceeded 0, per a later analysis.

This CDR3 spans 17 amino acids. Germline assignment: CDR1 ENHRY and CDR2 SYGVKD. The V segment lost 6 bases and the J segment 7 bases; nucleotides outside the gene matches: 9. The TCR comes from a man aged 18 to 35 in good health and CMV-seropositive. The V and J genes are TRBV10-3 and TRBJ2-2; 15 bases are a match to TRBD2. Sequenced sample: PBMCs. As DNA, the CDR3 is TGTGCCATCAGCGACGGACTAGCGGGAGGGCGAGGCGGGGAGCTGTTTTTT. Protein: CAISDGLAGGRGGELFF.